This T cell receptor beta chain emerged from a study of cytomegalovirus exposure and HLA in healthy donors. Study-wide results and caveats: Per published reports, the classifier diagnosed cytomegalovirus status with high specificity and sensitivity. In an earlier analysis, productive rearrangement rates for most beta V segments clustered near 87% or 30%. A later examination showed that TCR association rates differed by HLA locus, with DRB1 most and HLA-C fewest. Sequencing had likely introduced a cluster of highly shared sequence variants as an artifact.

CDR3 size: 13 residues. The germline gives CDR1 LNHNV, CDR2 YYDKDF (reference sequence). V was shortened by 2 bases and J by 3 bases, with 8 bases between the two germline ends. PCR was performed using 60 Vbeta and 13 Jbeta primers. Sequenced by immunoSEQ multiplex PCR; TCRdb stores in-frame clones only, minus some. The sample includes 95,000 or so clones, 81% of them seen just once. As to this clone: The antigen is unknown.

Sequences were obtained from PBMCs. The genes are TRBV15 and TRBJ2-7; D is perhaps TRBD1 (5 bases). The TCR originated in a woman aged 70-85 years in good health and CMV-seropositive. DNA of the CDR3: TGTGCCACCAGCAGACGACAGTTCTACGAGCAGTACTTC. Translated, it gives CATSRRQFYEQYF.